The rows below give T cell receptor beta chains drawn from one sample of a study of memory CD8 T cells in hepatitis C reinfection. The protocol was immunoSEQ multiplex PCR, while the TCRdb copy is restricted to in-frame clones and leaves out a portion. This repertoire shows under 60,000 clones, over 85% found once; its top ten account for about 1%. Sequenced sample: naive CD8+ T cells sorted from blood. Receptors originate from a man between 18 and 35 years old with hepatitis C virus infection. CDR3s include the opening cysteine and the closing phenylalanine or tryptophan. A D gene is named only where the DNA matches it firmly. The size entry is marked missing in some rows and otherwise reads once, few, many or a size class.

TRBJ2-3 | TRBD1 | TRBV10-1 | . | 15 | TGCGCCAGCAGCGGGGACAGGCCACTCACAGATACGCAGTATTTT | CASSGDRPLTDTQYF
TRBJ2-7 | TRBD2 | TRBV9 | . | 14 | TGTGCCAGCAGCGCAAGCGGGAGGGCCTACGAGCAGTACTTC | CASSASGRAYEQYF
TRBJ2-7 | TRBD2 | TRBV19 | . | 14 | TGTGCCAGTAGTATTAGCGGGGGAGCGTACGAGCAGTACTTC | CASSISGGAYEQYF
TRBJ1-3 | . | TRBV6-5 | few | 15 | TGTGCCAGCAGTTACTTCTCAGGGGTCGGAAACACCATATATTTT | CASSYFSGVGNTIYF
TRBJ2-1 | . | TRBV5-4 | . | 11 | TGTGCCAGCAGCTTAGCCGATGAGCAGTTCTTC | CASSLADEQFF
TRBJ1-2 | . | TRBV5-4 | . | 14 | TGTGCCAGCAGCTTGGCTCCAGGGAACTATGGCTACACCTTC | CASSLAPGNYGYTF
TRBJ1-1 | . | TRBV7-8 | . | 16 | TGTGCCAGCAGCTTAGTCTTAACAGGGCTGGGGACTGAAGCTTTCTTT | CASSLVLTGLGTEAFF
TRBJ2-7 | TRBD1 | TRBV28 | . | 14 | TGTGCCAGCAGTCTCTCAGGGGGCGGCTACGAGCAGTACTTC | CASSLSGGGYEQYF
TRBJ2-5 | TRBD1 | TRBV11-2 | . | 17 | TGTGCCAGCAGCTTAGTCTTAGACAGGGCCTCCCAAGAGACCCAGTACTTC | CASSLVLDRASQETQYF
TRBJ1-1 | TRBD1 | TRBV4-1 | few | 14 | TGCGCCAGCAGCCAAGATCCGGGACAGGGGGAAACTTTCTTT | CASSQDPGQGETFF
TRBJ2-3 | . | TRBV29-1 | . | 13 | TGCAGCGTTGAAGACTCAGACACAGATACGCAGTATTTT | CSVEDSDTDTQYF
TRBJ2-1 | TRBD2 | TRBV4-1 | once | 15 | TGCGCCAGCAGCCAGGGCGGGAGTGCTTACAATGAGCAGTTCTTC | CASSQGGSAYNEQFF
TRBJ1-1 | . | TRBV7-9 | . | 13 | TGTGCCAGCAGCTTAGATCTCGGGTTAATTGTTTTCTTT | CASSLDLGLIVFF
TRBJ2-1 | . | TRBV29-1 | once | 15 | TGCAGCGTTGAATATATTAGCGGAGTCTACAATGAGCAGTTCTTC | CSVEYISGVYNEQFF
TRBJ2-7 | TRBD2 | TRBV9 | . | 13 | TGTGCCAGCAGCGTAGTCGGGAGGGGCGAGCAGTACTTC | CASSVVGRGEQYF
TRBJ2-2 | TRBD2 | TRBV29-1 | . | 15 | TGCAGCGTGGCTGGGACTAGCGGGAAGGCCGGGGAGCTGTTTTTT | CSVAGTSGKAGELFF
TRBJ2-3 | TRBD1 | TRBV7-9 | . | 15 | TGTGCCAGCAGCGCCGGGACAGGGGAAACAGATACGCAGTATTTT | CASSAGTGETDTQYF
TRBJ1-1 | TRBD1 | TRBV6-1 | . | 13 | TGTGCCAGCGTTGGGACAGGGAACACTGAAGCTTTCTTT | CASVGTGNTEAFF
TRBJ1-5 | TRBD1 | TRBV2 | few | 14 | TGTGCCAGCGGACCCCAAGGGGGCGTTCAGCCCCAGCATTTT | CASGPQGGVQPQHF
TRBJ1-1 | TRBD1 | TRBV19 | . | 16 | TGTGCCAGTAGTGAAGGACAGGGAGCATTTGTCGCTGAAGCTTTCTTT | CASSEGQGAFVAEAFF
TRBJ2-1 | TRBD1 | TRBV9 | few | 12 | TGTGCCAGCAGCGAGGGACAGGATGAGCAGTTCTTC | CASSEGQDEQFF
TRBJ2-7 | TRBD2 | TRBV7-6 | . | 15 | TGTGCCAGCAGCTCGACCTCGGGAGGGATCAACGAGCAGTACTTC | CASSSTSGGINEQYF
TRBJ2-3 | TRBD2 | TRBV5-1 | . | 16 | TGCGCCAGCAGCTACACTAGCGGGGAGGTTTACGATACGCAGTATTTT | CASSYTSGEVYDTQYF
TRBJ1-1 | . | TRBV29-1 | . | 10 | TGCAGCGTTGAAGAGGCAGGAGCTTTCTTT | CSVEEAGAFF
TRBJ2-7 | TRBD1 | TRBV27 | . | 13 | TGTGCCAGCAGTCTTAGACAGGGTTACGAGCAGTACTTC | CASSLRQGYEQYF
TRBJ1-1 | . | TRBV5-1 | . | 14 | TGCGCCAGCAGCTTGGAAGGCAGGGCCCTTGAAGCTTTCTTT | CASSLEGRALEAFF
TRBJ1-2 | . | TRBV7-9 | . | 15 | TGTGCCAGCAGCTTAGCGGGCACCTTTAACTATGGCTACACCTTC | CASSLAGTFNYGYTF
TRBJ2-7 | TRBD2 | TRBV7-8 | . | 16 | TGTGCCAGCAGCGCCTCCCTGGGAGCGGGAGGGTATGAGCAGTACTTC | CASSASLGAGGYEQYF
TRBJ2-7 | . | TRBV27 | . | 12 | TGTGCCAGCAGTTTACGCGGGGACGAGCAGTACTTC | CASSLRGDEQYF
TRBJ2-1 | TRBD2 | TRBV7-9 | . | 16 | TGTGCCAGCAGCTTAAGTAGCGGGAGGATAAGACATGAGCAGTTCTTC | CASSLSSGRIRHEQFF
TRBJ2-7 | TRBD1 | TRBV2 | . | 18 | TGTGCCAGCAGTGTACCGGGACAGGGACCCGACTTATCCTACGAGCAGTACTTC | CASSVPGQGPDLSYEQYF
TRBJ2-1 | TRBD2 | TRBV10-2 | . | 14 | TGCGCCAGCAGTGATCGACTAGCTGGGGACGAGCAGTTCTTC | CASSDRLAGDEQFF
TRBJ2-1 | TRBD2 | TRBV9 | . | 15 | TGTGCCAGCAGCACCGGGACTAGCGGGGGAAATGAGCAGTTCTTC | CASSTGTSGGNEQFF
TRBJ1-1 | . | TRBV28 | . | 14 | TGTGCCAGCAGTGGGTGGGGCTCCTACACTGAAGCTTTCTTT | CASSGWGSYTEAFF
TRBJ1-2 | . | TRBV19 | . | 17 | TGTGCCAGTAGTCCGGGAGGGGCTCTCCTCACTAACTATGGCTACACCTTC | CASSPGGALLTNYGYTF
TRBJ2-1 | . | TRBV7-9 | . | 13 | TGTGCCAGCAGCTTTACAGGGACCGATGAGCAGTTCTTC | CASSFTGTDEQFF
TRBJ2-7 | TRBD2 | TRBV7-9 | . | 15 | TGTGCCAGCAGCTTAGTTGGCGGGAGTAGCCCCGAGCAGTACTTC | CASSLVGGSSPEQYF
TRBJ2-3 | . | TRBV4-3 | . | 15 | TGCGCCAGCAGCCAAGGGGACATCAGCACAGATACGCAGTATTTT | CASSQGDISTDTQYF
TRBJ2-5 | . | TRBV7-8 | . | 15 | TGTGCCAGCAGCTCCGAGACTCGAATCTCGGAGACCCAGTACTTC | CASSSETRISETQYF
TRBJ2-1 | TRBD1 | TRBV4-1 | . | 16 | TGCGCCAGCAGCCAAGTAACAGGGGCTAGCCCCAATGAGCAGTTCTTC | CASSQVTGASPNEQFF
TRBJ2-3 | TRBD2 | TRBV6-5 | . | 15 | TGTGCCAGCAGGAAGACTAGCGGGGGCACAGATACGCAGTATTTT | CASRKTSGGTDTQYF
TRBJ1-1 | TRBD1 | TRBV5-6 | . | 16 | TGTGCCAGCAGCTTACGACAGGGGCGAATGAACACTGAAGCTTTCTTT | CASSLRQGRMNTEAFF
TRBJ1-1 | . | TRBV7-9 | . | 14 | TGTGCCAGCAGCTTAGTGGGGGCTGAAACTGAAGCTTTCTTT | CASSLVGAETEAFF
TRBJ1-1 | . | TRBV6-1 | few | 8 | TGTGCCACGACTGAAGCTTTCTTT | CATTEAFF
TRBJ2-3 | . | TRBV6-5 | . | 14 | TGTGCCAGCCTTCCCGTGGCGGGCACAGATACGCAGTATTTT | CASLPVAGTDTQYF
TRBJ1-5 | . | TRBV19 | . | 18 | TGTGCCAGTAGTTTCCAAGAGACAGGAAGGGGCGGCAATCAGCCCCAGCATTTT | CASSFQETGRGGNQPQHF
TRBJ2-3 | . | TRBV7-8 | . | 16 | TGTGCCAGCAACTTAGGGGGAGTCTTAACCACAGATACGCAGTATTTT | CASNLGGVLTTDTQYF
TRBJ2-3 | . | TRBV10-2 | . | 14 | TGCGCCAGCAGTGAGTTGAATAGCTTGGATACGCAGTATTTT | CASSELNSLDTQYF
TRBJ1-2 | . | TRBV30 | . | 11 | TGTGCCTGGGGGAGACTGGGGGGCTACACCTTC | CAWGRLGGYTF
TRBJ2-5 | . | TRBV29-1 | . | 13 | TGCAGCGTTACCAGTGCAGTCTCGGAGACCCAGTACTTC | CSVTSAVSETQYF
TRBJ2-1 | TRBD2 | TRBV27 | . | 15 | TGTGCCAGCCGCTTGAGCGGGAACACCTACAATGAGCAGTTCTTC | CASRLSGNTYNEQFF
TRBJ2-7 | TRBD1 | TRBV19 | . | 12 | TGTGCCAAGGGGACAGGGGCTTACGAGCAGTACTTC | CAKGTGAYEQYF
TRBJ2-1 | . | TRBV9 | . | 17 | TGTGCCAGCAGCGCCCCGAGAGTAAACCCCTCCTACAATGAGCAGTTCTTC | CASSAPRVNPSYNEQFF
TRBJ2-2 | . | TRBV6-5 | . | 13 | TGTGCCAGCAGGTTGTATAGCACCGGGGAGCTGTTTTTT | CASRLYSTGELFF
TRBJ1-3 | . | TRBV7-9 | . | 16 | TGTGCCAGCAGCTCCTCTCTAGCCAGCTCTGGAAACACCATATATTTT | CASSSSLASSGNTIYF
TRBJ2-2 | TRBD2 | TRBV19 | once | 17 | TGTGCCAGTAGTCCTGGGACTAGCGGGGAATACACCGGGGAGCTGTTTTTT | CASSPGTSGEYTGELFF
TRBJ1-6 | TRBD1 | TRBV6-6 | . | 16 | TGTGCCAGCAGTGTCGACCCCGGGACAGCCAATTCACCCCTCCACTTT | CASSVDPGTANSPLHF
TRBJ2-1 | . | TRBV2 | . | 15 | TGTGCCAGCAGTGCCGACGGGGGAACTTACAATGAGCAGTTCTTC | CASSADGGTYNEQFF
TRBJ2-1 | . | TRBV27 | . | 13 | TGTGCCAGCAGCACCACCCAGTTGAATGAGCAGTTCTTC | CASSTTQLNEQFF
TRBJ2-5 | . | TRBV5-8 | . | 11 | TGTGCCAGCAGCTTTTATAGGAGCCAGTACTTC | CASSFYRSQYF